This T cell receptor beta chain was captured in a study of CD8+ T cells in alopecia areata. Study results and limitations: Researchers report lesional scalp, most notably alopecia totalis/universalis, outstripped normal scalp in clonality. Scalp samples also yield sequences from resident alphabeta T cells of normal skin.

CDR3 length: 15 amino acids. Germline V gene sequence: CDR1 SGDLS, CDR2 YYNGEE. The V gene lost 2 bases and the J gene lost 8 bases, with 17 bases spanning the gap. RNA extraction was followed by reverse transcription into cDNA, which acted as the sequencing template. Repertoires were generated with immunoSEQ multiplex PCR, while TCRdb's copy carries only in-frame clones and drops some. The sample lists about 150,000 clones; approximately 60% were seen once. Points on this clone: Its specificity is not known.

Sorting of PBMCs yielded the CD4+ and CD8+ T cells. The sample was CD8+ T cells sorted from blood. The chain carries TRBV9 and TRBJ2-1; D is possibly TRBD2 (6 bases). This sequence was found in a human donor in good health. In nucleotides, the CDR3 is TGTGCCAGCAGCGTTCGGGGGTCATCGGGCCATGAGCAGTTCTTC. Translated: CASSVRGSSGHEQFF.